These 22 T cell receptor beta chains were all obtained from the same sample, sequenced in a study of T-cell memory formation after mild COVID-19. TCRdb itself ran the 5' RACE reads through MiXCR, one entry per CDR3 protein. The table lists 400,000 to 500,000 distinct CDR3 sequences, 18% of them singletons. Sample: PBMCs or a T cell subset sorted from them (not recorded which). The origin of the receptors is a man aged 18-30 years who had mild COVID-19 (a few samples of this study predate the infection). Cell type and time point are not known.

This clonotype was observed a handful of times. The chain uses TRBV29-1 and TRBJ2-3; TRBD2 agrees at 9 bases. Germline V gene sequence: CDR1 SQVTM, CDR2 ANQGSEA. The J segment lost 1 base and the V segment lost 4 bases, leaving 0 bases of the junction unmatched. The CDR3 is 13 residues long. Written as DNA, the CDR3 is TGCAGCGTTGCTAGCGGGGGCACAGATACGCAGTATTTT. As protein: CSVASGGTDTQYF.

The chain links TRBV7-2 to TRBJ1-1, with D maybe TRBD1 (6 bases). This CDR3 region has 16 residues. V was clipped by 2 bases and J by 3 bases, with 16 bases between them. Per the germline V gene, CDR1 is SGHTA and CDR2 is FQGNSA. CDR3 protein: CASSLRGGRGYTEAFF. The CDR3 nucleotides are TGTGCCAGCAGCTTAAGGGGGGGAAGGGGATACACTGAAGCTTTCTTT.

This clonotype occurred a few times. The V call is TRBV18, the J call TRBJ2-7; a possible D gene is TRBD1 (5 bases). V was cut by 6 bases and J by 6 bases, with 21 bases left in between. CDR1 KGHSH and CDR2 LQKENI come from the germline V gene. This CDR3 comprises 15 residues. The CDR3 loop reads CASSPAWGQFREQYV. CDR3 DNA sequence: TGTGCCAGCTCCCCCGCGTGGGGCCAGTTTCGCGAGCAGTACGTC.

This clonotype has only a few counts. This chain links TRBV20-1 with TRBJ2-3, with 8 bases aligning to TRBD1. V lost 8 bases to trimming and J lost 2 bases; unmatched junction nucleotides: 15. The length of the CDR3 is 16 residues. The V gene's germline CDR1 is DFQATT and CDR2 SNEGSKA (reference sequence). The CDR3 here is CSCPAFRQGITDTQYF. Written as DNA, the CDR3 is TGCAGTTGCCCGGCCTTCAGACAGGGGATCACAGATACGCAGTATTTT.

The rearrangement joins TRBV4-2 to TRBJ2-5, with D possibly matching TRBD2 (6 bases). Trimming left V 2 bases short and J 5 bases short, with 12 bases between. The CDR3 runs to 14 residues. Germline V CDR1 and CDR2: LGHNA, YNFKEQ. In nucleotides, the CDR3 is TGTGCCAGCAGCCAAACTAGCTTAGGGGAGACCCAGTACTTC. Translating it yields CASSQTSLGETQYF.

This clonotype came up a few times. The chain carries TRBV7-2 and TRBJ2-7, with D possibly TRBD1 on 5 matching bases. The CDR3 sequence is 18 residues long. Trimming pared 5 bases from V and 5 bases from J, leaving 28 bases between. The germline V gene has CDR1 SGHTA and CDR2 FQGNSA. The CDR3 is CASSPSGPTDLLLNEQYF. CDR3 coding DNA: TGTGCCAGCAGCCCCTCGGGCCCGACAGACCTTCTACTTAACGAGCAGTACTTC.

This clonotype was seen many times. J is TRBJ2-1 and V is TRBV5-1; TRBD2 is a possible D gene (5 bases). V dropped 0 bases and J dropped 10 bases, with 8 bases sitting between them. This CDR3 has 12 residues. Germline V CDR1 and CDR2: SGHRS, YFSETQ. The CDR3 here is CASSLARGEQFF. As DNA, the CDR3 is TGCGCCAGCAGCTTGGCCCGCGGGGAGCAGTTCTTC.

The chain recombines TRBV7-9 with TRBJ1-4; 7 nucleotides line up with TRBD1. The CDR3 has 14 residues. Trimming removed 5 bases from V and 2 bases from J; junction bases left unmatched: 2. Germline V CDR1 and CDR2: SEHNR, FQNEAQ (reference sequence). In DNA form, the CDR3 reads TGTGCCAGCAGCAAGGGACAGACTAATGAAAAACTGTTTTTT. It is translated as CASSKGQTNEKLFF.

The chain employs TRBV4-1 and TRBJ2-7; tentatively, D is TRBD1 (5 bases). This CDR3 comprises 13 residues. The V gene lost 2 bases and the J gene lost 3 bases, with 8 bases spanning the gap. The germline CDR1 and CDR2 sequences are MGHRA and YSYEKL. CDR3 amino acids: CASSQYQGYEQYF. CDR3 nucleotides: TGCGCCAGCAGCCAATATCAGGGCTACGAGCAGTACTTC.

In this sample, this clonotype turned up many times. The chain is built from TRBV7-9 and TRBJ2-1; no clear D gene. The ends were cut back, 2 bases at V and 3 bases at J, with 8 bases in the middle. CDR1 SEHNR and CDR2 FQNEAQ come from the germline V gene (reference sequence). CDR3 length: 14 amino acids. CDR3 DNA: TGTGCCAGCAGCTTAACGGGTTTCTACAATGAGCAGTTCTTC. Its translation is CASSLTGFYNEQFF.

This clonotype was detected a few times. The V gene is TRBV5-1, the J gene TRBJ2-1, with a possible D match to TRBD2 (6 bases). Germline V gene sequence: CDR1 SGHRS, CDR2 YFSETQ. This CDR3 has 16 residues. Trimming cost V 0 bases and J 5 bases, with 15 bases left between them. CDR3 coding DNA: TGCGCCAGCAGCTTGGCCTTTGAGGGGACTGACAATGAGCAGTTCTTC. This translates into CASSLAFEGTDNEQFF.

This clonotype turned up a few times. This chain links TRBV6-5 with TRBJ2-2, with 8 bases aligning to TRBD2. V lost 4 bases and J lost 3; bases outside the gene matches: 7. The CDR3 totals 16 residues. Germline CDR1 and CDR2: MNHEY and SVGAGI. CDR3 sequence reads: CASSSPGLAYTGELFF. The CDR3 DNA reads TGTGCCAGCAGTTCTCCTGGACTAGCCTACACCGGGGAGCTGTTTTTT.

The V gene is TRBV28, the J gene TRBJ1-2; the D gene is possibly TRBD1 (6 bases). Germline V gene data show CDR1 as MDHEN and CDR2 as SYDVKM. This CDR3 region has 14 residues. The V gene lost 6 bases and the J gene lost 4 bases, with 15 bases spanning the gap. The CDR3 nucleotides are TGTGCCAGCAGCTCCCAAGGGGGGTCCTATGGCTACACCTTC. The encoded protein is CASSSQGGSYGYTF.

This clonotype turned up a few times. The chain combines TRBV7-8 with TRBJ2-1; 7 positions match TRBD1. The J segment lost 5 bases and the V segment lost 4 bases, leaving 2 bases of the junction unmatched. The CDR3 consists of 13 residues. Germline values: CDR1 SGHVS, CDR2 FQNEAQ. The CDR3 spells CASSSGQNNEQFF. CDR3 sequence (DNA): TGTGCCAGCAGCTCGGGACAGAACAATGAGCAGTTCTTC.

CDR3 sequence reads: CASRNLDRFDEQYV. For the CDR3, the DNA is TGTGCCAGCCGAAACCTTGACAGGTTCGACGAGCAGTACGTC. The chain joins TRBV6-5 to TRBJ2-7; the D gene is possibly TRBD1 (6 bases). The CDR3 spans 14 residues. Germline V gene data show CDR1 as MNHEY and CDR2 as SVGAGI. Trimming stripped 8 bases from V and 5 bases from J, with 19 bases between.

J is TRBJ1-5 and V is TRBV7-2; D may be TRBD1 (5 bases). Per germline, CDR1 SGHTA and CDR2 FQGNSA. The CDR3 has 15 amino acids. The V and J ends lost 0 bases and 1 base respectively, with 7 bases between them. The CDR3 here is CASSLARQSNQPQHF. DNA for the CDR3: TGTGCCAGCAGCTTAGCGCGACAGAGCAATCAGCCCCAGCATTTT.

This clonotype was seen repeatedly, ten times or more. The chain employs TRBV5-1 and TRBJ2-5; 7 positions match TRBD2. The CDR3 is 17 amino acids. Per germline, CDR1 SGHRS and CDR2 YFSETQ. V dropped 5 bases and J dropped 3; count of bases not matched to a gene: 16. This CDR3 reads CASSFGAGPGSEETQYF. In DNA, the CDR3 is TGCGCCAGCAGTTTTGGAGCGGGACCCGGGTCCGAAGAGACCCAGTACTTC. The whole variable domain, remainder taken from reference TRBV5-1 and TRBJ2-5, is KAGVTQTPRYLIKTRGQQVTLSCSPISGHRSVSWYQQTPGQGLQFLFEYFSETQRNKGNFPGRFSGRQFSNSRSEMNVSTLELGDSALYLCASSFGAGPGSEETQYFGPGTRLLVL.

DNA of the CDR3: TGTGCCAGCAGTTCCCGGACAGGGGGGTACAATGAGCAGTTCTTC. As protein: CASSSRTGGYNEQFF. The chain employs TRBV7-2 and TRBJ2-1, with 10 bases aligning to TRBD1. Germline V gives CDR1 SGHTA, CDR2 FQGNSA. With 6 bases clipped from V and 4 bases from J, the junction kept 6 bases outside the gene matches. This CDR3 spans 15 amino acids.

This clonotype occurred a few times. The rearrangement links TRBV19 to TRBJ1-1; D unclear. Germline V gene data show CDR1 as LNHDA and CDR2 as SQIVND (reference sequence). V lost 6 bases and J lost 1, with 6 bases in between. The CDR3 is 12 amino acids. CDR3 DNA sequence: TGTGCCAGTAGGGTCCGGAACACTGAAGCTTTCTTT. Residues: CASRVRNTEAFF.

This clonotype was detected a few times. The rearrangement links TRBV7-2 to TRBJ2-5; 11 nucleotides agree with TRBD2. With V trimmed by 5 bases and J by 2 bases, 1 base remained unmatched. Per the germline V gene, CDR1 is SGHTA and CDR2 is FQGNSA. The CDR3 spans 14 residues. CDR3 DNA sequence: TGTGCCAGCAGCGGGACTAGCGGTCAAGAGACCCAGTACTTC. Its translation: CASSGTSGQETQYF.

The rearrangement links TRBV29-1 to TRBJ2-5; 14 positions agree with TRBD2. Trimming at V came to 7 bases and at J to 5 bases, leaving 6 bases not matched to a gene. CDR3 length: 14 residues. The germline CDR1 and CDR2 sequences are SQVTM and ANQGSEA. The CDR3 DNA is TGCAGCGGAAGACTAGCGGGGGGGCCCGAGACCCAGTACTTC. Translated: CSGRLAGGPETQYF. The full variable domain, rest sourced from reference TRBV29-1 and TRBJ2-5, is SAVISQKPSRDICQRGTSLTIQCQVDSQVTMMFWYRQQPGQSLTLIATANQGSEATYESGFVIDKFPISRPNLTFSTLTVSNMSPEDSSIYLCSGRLAGGPETQYFGPGTRLLVL.

The gene calls are TRBV6-5 and TRBJ2-1; 9 bases match TRBD1. J was trimmed by 4 bases and V by 1 base; bases with no gene match: 11. This CDR3 contains 18 residues. CDR1 is MNHEY and CDR2 is SVGAGI in the germline V gene. CDR3 nucleotide sequence: TGTGCCAGCAGTTACTTCCGCCCGGGGGACAGGGCGTACAATGAGCAGTTCTTC. Protein product: CASSYFRPGDRAYNEQFF.